A single sample is the source of the 11 T cell receptor beta chains below, sequenced in a study of graft-versus-host responses after intestinal transplantation. Libraries were prepared by immunoSEQ multiplex PCR; TCRdb keeps only in-frame clonotypes and omits some of them. The data contain 95,000 or so clones, more than 80% of them singletons. The sequences come from PBMCs, collected just under 460 days after intestinal transplant. The receptors here all came from a human patient who received an intestinal transplant, so some T cells may come from the graft donor.

This clone was seen only once. The chain uses TRBV5-1 and TRBJ2-7; the D is unclear. The CDR3 has 14 amino acids. Per germline, CDR1 SGHRS and CDR2 YFSETQ. Trimming cost V 2 bases and J 4 bases, with 13 bases left between them. The CDR3 DNA follows: TGCGCCAGCAGCTTAATTGGGCGAGCATACGAGCAGTACTTC. Its protein is CASSLIGRAYEQYF.

This chain links TRBV6-5 with TRBJ2-7, with D perhaps being TRBD1 or TRBD2 (5 bases each). Trimming removed 0 bases from V and 2 bases from J, with 11 bases in between. The CDR3 contains 15 residues. Looked up from germline, CDR1 is MNHEY and CDR2 is SVGAGI. The CDR3 is CASSYSPRGPYEQYF. For the CDR3, the DNA is TGTGCCAGCAGTTACTCCCCCCGGGGCCCCTACGAGCAGTACTTC.

The gene calls are TRBV4-1 and TRBJ2-7; perhaps TRBD1 as D (6 bases). The V gene lost 4 bases and the J gene lost 2 bases, with 12 bases spanning the gap. The CDR3 runs to 14 residues. Germline loops: CDR1 MGHRA, CDR2 YSYEKL. The CDR3: CASSPYRAPYEQYF. The CDR3 coding sequence is TGCGCCAGCAGCCCCTACAGGGCTCCCTACGAGCAGTACTTC.

The chain carries TRBV5-6 and TRBJ2-4; D gene unclear. Germline V gene data show CDR1 as SGHDT and CDR2 as YYEEEE. V was trimmed by 4 bases and J by 5 bases, leaving 10 bases between them. The CDR3 runs to 13 residues. The CDR3: CASSTITENIQYF. CDR3 nucleotide sequence: TGTGCCAGCAGCACTATCACGGAAAACATTCAGTACTTC.

This clone was seen only once. V usage is TRBV5-1 and J usage is TRBJ2-1; 8 bases line up with TRBD1. CDR3 length equals 18 residues. Germline values: CDR1 SGHRS, CDR2 YFSETQ. Trimming removed 4 bases from V and 4 bases from J; junction bases left unmatched: 16. The CDR3 bases are TGCGCCAGCAGCCAGCTCCTAACAGGGGGGACGTTTTACAATGAGCAGTTCTTC. Translated: CASSQLLTGGTFYNEQFF. Using reference TRBV5-1 and TRBJ2-1 for the parts outside the CDR3, the full variable domain is KAGVTQTPRYLIKTRGQQVTLSCSPISGHRSVSWYQQTPGQGLQFLFEYFSETQRNKGNFPGRFSGRQFSNSRSEMNVSTLELGDSALYLCASSQLLTGGTFYNEQFFGPGTRLTVL.

In the case of this clone: The same CDR3 arises from other DNA sequences in this sample as well. The chain carries TRBV18 and TRBJ1-2, with D possibly being TRBD1 (5 bases). The CDR3 has 13 residues. CDR1 KGHSH and CDR2 LQKENI come from the germline V gene. The germline V and J ends were trimmed by 6 bases and 7 bases, with 15 bases remaining between them. The CDR3 nucleotides are TGTGCCAGCTCCCCCGTCGGGCAGGGTGGCTACACCTTC. Translation gives CASSPVGQGGYTF.

V gene TRBV7-9 combines with J gene TRBJ2-7; TRBD1 might be the D (6 bases). Germline V lookup: CDR1 SEHNR, CDR2 FQNEAQ (reference sequence). The CDR3 is 15 residues long. Deletions cut 5 bases from V and 5 bases from J, with 19 bases between. CDR3 bases: TGTGCCAGCAGCCCAGTGGGGACACCCATCAACGAGCAGTACTTC. Its protein product is CASSPVGTPINEQYF.

The chain is built from TRBV5-1 and TRBJ2-1, with D tentatively TRBD2 (5 bases). Germline loops: CDR1 SGHRS, CDR2 YFSETQ. Trimming left V 7 bases short and J 0 bases short, with 11 bases between. The CDR3 runs to 14 residues. CDR3 in DNA: TGCGCCAGCTGCCGGGATCCCTCCTACAATGAGCAGTTCTTC. Its translation is CASCRDPSYNEQFF.

This chain links TRBV5-1 with TRBJ1-4; D is unclear. This CDR3 spans 16 amino acids. The V and J ends lost 4 bases and 0 bases respectively, with 13 bases between them. Germline V gene sequence: CDR1 SGHRS, CDR2 YFSETQ. CDR3: CASSHGRTTTNEKLFF. The CDR3 nucleotides read TGCGCCAGCAGCCACGGCAGAACCACAACTAATGAAAAACTGTTTTTT.

The rearrangement links TRBV9 to TRBJ1-6, with 7 bases aligning to TRBD1. From germline, CDR1 is SGDLS and CDR2 YYNGEE. J lost 10 bases, V lost 3 bases, and 10 bases had no gene match. This CDR3 comprises 15 residues. Here the CDR3 DNA reads TGTGCCAGCAGCGAGAGAGCAGGGGGAGGCTCACCCCTCCACTTT. Translating gives CASSERAGGGSPLHF.

V gene TRBV6-5 combines with J gene TRBJ1-1; D is possibly TRBD1 (5 bases). The CDR3 is 13 amino acids. Per germline, CDR1 MNHEY and CDR2 SVGAGI. The germline V and J ends were trimmed by 4 bases and 1 base, with 7 bases remaining between them. The CDR3 reads CASSSTENTEAFF. CDR3 DNA sequence: TGTGCCAGCAGTTCGACAGAGAACACTGAAGCTTTCTTT.